This TCR beta chain was profiled in a study of blood T cell repertoires in COVID-19. Background on the study: Samples taken during acute and convalescent COVID-19 were collected in the United States, Italy and Spain. Nucleic acid was either cDNA or gDNA, and it came from T cells, B-cell-depleted T cells, or PBMCs.

Patients from Seattle were sampled longitudinally, starting during active infection. Per the original methods: Estimated nucleated cell counts came from reference gene primer amplification. Data came from immunoSEQ multiplex PCR; TCRdb stores just in-frame clones and leaves some out. D and trimming come from the DNA, and the V and J calls and clone size come from that table. The data hold some 29,000 clones, with 75% to 90% observed a single time. V was trimmed by 0 bases and J by 4 bases, leaving 15 bases between them. The CDR3 totals 16 residues. Germline values: CDR1 MGHDK, CDR2 SYGVNS. Sequenced: peripheral blood. The V call is TRBV25-1, the J call TRBJ2-5; D perhaps matches TRBD2 (5 bases). The receptor was derived from a woman at least 80 years old with COVID-19, enrolled during active disease. The CDR3 DNA reads TGTGCCAGCAGTGAATATCGGTCGGGGATTTCAGAGACCCAGTACTTC. This gives the protein CASSEYRSGISETQYF.